This TCR beta chain came from a study of cytomegalovirus exposure and HLA in healthy donors. Study-wide points: Later analysis demonstrated an association between a missense DCLRE1C variant and TCR beta V- and J-gene trimming. Within an earlier analysis, most TCR beta V segments proved productive either about 90% or about 30% of the time. Specificity for CMV antigens was confirmed in vitro for a few of the CMV-associated chains.

The CDR3 runs 13 residues. The germline V gene encodes CDR1 LNHDA and CDR2 SQIVND (reference sequence). Trimming removed 5 bases at V and 1 base at J, with 9 bases between. With 60 Vbeta and 13 Jbeta primers, the PCR was carried out. Measured with immunoSEQ multiplex PCR; TCRdb has only the in-frame clones, and not every one. The profile shows fewer than 200,000 clones, 78% of them singletons. On this clone: The antigen is unknown.

The V call is TRBV19, the J call TRBJ2-7; perhaps TRBD1 as D (6 bases). The sequence was collected from a female donor in good health and CMV-seronegative. The sample consisted of PBMCs. CDR3: CASSPRGSYEQYF. The CDR3 nucleotides read TGTGCCAGTAGTCCCAGGGGATCCTACGAGCAGTACTTC. The variable domain in full, with the rest retrieved from reference TRBV19 and TRBJ2-7, is DGGITQSPKYLFRKEGQNVTLSCEQNLNHDAMYWYRQDPGQGLRLIYYSQIVNDFQKGDIAEGYSVSREKKESFPLTVTSAQKNPTAFYLCASSPRGSYEQYFGPGTRLTVT.